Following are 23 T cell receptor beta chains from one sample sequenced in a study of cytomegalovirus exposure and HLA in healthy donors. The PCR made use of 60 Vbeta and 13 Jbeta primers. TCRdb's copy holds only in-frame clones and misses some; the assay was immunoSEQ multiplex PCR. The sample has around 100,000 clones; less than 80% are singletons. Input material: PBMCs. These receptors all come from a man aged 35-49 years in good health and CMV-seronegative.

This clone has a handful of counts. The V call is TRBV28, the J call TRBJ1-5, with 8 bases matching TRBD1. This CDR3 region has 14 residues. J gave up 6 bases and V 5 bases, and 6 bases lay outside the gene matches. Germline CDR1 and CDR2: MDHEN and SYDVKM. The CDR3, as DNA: TGTGCCAGCAGTACGTCAGGGGGCTCTCAGCCCCAGCATTTT. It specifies CASSTSGGSQPQHF.

DNA of the CDR3: TGTGCCAGCAGTGGCAGGACAGGGGACGAGCAGTACGTC. It is translated as CASSGRTGDEQYV. The chain joins TRBV28 to TRBJ2-7, with 9 nucleotides matching TRBD1. The CDR3 has 13 amino acids. J was trimmed by 5 bases and V by 5 bases; bases with no gene match: 4. CDR1 is MDHEN, CDR2 SYDVKM, per germline.

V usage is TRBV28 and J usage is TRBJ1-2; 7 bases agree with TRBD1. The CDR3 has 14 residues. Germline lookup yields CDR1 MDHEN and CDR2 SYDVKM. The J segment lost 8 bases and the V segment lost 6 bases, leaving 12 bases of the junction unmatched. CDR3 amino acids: CASSSQGHFGGYTF. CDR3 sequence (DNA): TGTGCCAGCAGCTCACAGGGGCACTTTGGAGGCTACACCTTC.

CDR3 bases: TGTGCCAGCTGCCCCGGGACAGGCAATCAGCCCCAGCATTTT. Its translation is CASCPGTGNQPQHF. The rearrangement uses TRBV6-1 and TRBJ1-5; TRBD1 aligns across 7 bases. J was trimmed by 2 bases and V by 8 bases; bases with no gene match: 6. Germline V gene data show CDR1 as MNHNS and CDR2 as SASEGT. This CDR3 is 14 amino acids long.

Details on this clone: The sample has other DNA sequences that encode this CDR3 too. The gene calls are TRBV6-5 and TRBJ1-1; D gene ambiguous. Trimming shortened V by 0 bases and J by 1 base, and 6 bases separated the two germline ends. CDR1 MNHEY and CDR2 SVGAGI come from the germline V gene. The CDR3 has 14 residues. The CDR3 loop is CASSYSLANTEAFF. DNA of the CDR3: TGTGCCAGCAGTTACTCGCTAGCGAACACTGAAGCTTTCTTT.

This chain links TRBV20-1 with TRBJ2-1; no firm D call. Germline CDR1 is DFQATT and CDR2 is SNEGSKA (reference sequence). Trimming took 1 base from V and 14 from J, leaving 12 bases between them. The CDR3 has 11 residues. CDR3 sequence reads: CSARAVQVEFF. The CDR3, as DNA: TGCAGTGCTAGAGCCGTCCAGGTGGAGTTCTTC.

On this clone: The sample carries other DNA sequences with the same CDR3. CDR3 loop: CASIRDSNQPQHF. The CDR3 DNA follows: TGTGCCAGCATCCGAGATAGCAATCAGCCCCAGCATTTT. The chain is built from TRBV2 and TRBJ1-5; D unresolved. This CDR3 is built from 13 residues. Per the germline V gene, CDR1 is SNHLY and CDR2 is FYNNEI. V was trimmed by 7 bases and J by 0 bases, leaving 7 bases between them.

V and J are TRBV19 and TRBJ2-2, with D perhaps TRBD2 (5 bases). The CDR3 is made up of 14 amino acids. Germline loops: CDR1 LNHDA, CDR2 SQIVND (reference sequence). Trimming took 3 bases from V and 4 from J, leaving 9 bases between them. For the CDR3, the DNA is TGTGCCAGTAGTATCAACGGGATCACCGGGGAGCTGTTTTTT. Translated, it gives CASSINGITGELFF. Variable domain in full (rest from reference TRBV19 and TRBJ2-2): DGGITQSPKYLFRKEGQNVTLSCEQNLNHDAMYWYRQDPGQGLRLIYYSQIVNDFQKGDIAEGYSVSREKKESFPLTVTSAQKNPTAFYLCASSINGITGELFFGEGSRLTVL.

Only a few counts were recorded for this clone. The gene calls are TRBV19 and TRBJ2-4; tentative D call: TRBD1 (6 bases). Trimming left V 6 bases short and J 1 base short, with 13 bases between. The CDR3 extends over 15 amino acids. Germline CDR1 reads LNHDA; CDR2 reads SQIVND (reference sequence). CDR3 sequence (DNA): TGTGCCAGTAGCCTACAGGGCGCGGCCAAAAACATTCAGTACTTC. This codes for CASSLQGAAKNIQYF.

CDR3: CASSRGNEQFF. For the CDR3, the DNA is TGCGCCAGCAGCAGGGGCAATGAGCAGTTCTTC. J is TRBJ2-1 and V is TRBV10-1, with D perhaps TRBD1 (6 bases). Per the germline V gene, CDR1 is WNHNN and CDR2 is SYGVQD (reference sequence). V shed 6 bases and J shed 6 bases, with 6 bases lying between them. This CDR3 contains 11 residues.

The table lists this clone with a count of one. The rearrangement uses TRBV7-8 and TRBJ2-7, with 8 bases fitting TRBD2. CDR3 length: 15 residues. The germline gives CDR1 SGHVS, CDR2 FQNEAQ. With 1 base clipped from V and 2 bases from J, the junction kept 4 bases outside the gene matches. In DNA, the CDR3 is TGTGCCAGCAGCTTAGGGGCGGGGGGCACCTACGAGCAGTACGTC. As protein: CASSLGAGGTYEQYV.

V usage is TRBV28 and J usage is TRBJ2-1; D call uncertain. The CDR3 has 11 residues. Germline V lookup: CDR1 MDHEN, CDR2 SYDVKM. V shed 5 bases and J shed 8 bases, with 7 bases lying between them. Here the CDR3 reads CASSPLYEQFF. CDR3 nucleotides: TGTGCCAGCAGTCCCCTCTATGAGCAGTTCTTC.

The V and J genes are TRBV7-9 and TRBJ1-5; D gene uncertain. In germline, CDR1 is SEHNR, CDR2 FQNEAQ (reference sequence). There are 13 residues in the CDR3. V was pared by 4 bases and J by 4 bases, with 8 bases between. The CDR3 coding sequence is TGTGCCAGCAGCTCCGGGTTAAATCAGCCCCAGCATTTT. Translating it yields CASSSGLNQPQHF.

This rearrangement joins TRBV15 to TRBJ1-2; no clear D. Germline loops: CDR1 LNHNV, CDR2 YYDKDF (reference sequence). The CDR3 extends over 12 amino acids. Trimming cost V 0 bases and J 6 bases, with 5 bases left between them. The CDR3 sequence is CATSRDQDGYTF. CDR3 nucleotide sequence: TGTGCCACCAGCAGAGATCAGGATGGCTACACCTTC.

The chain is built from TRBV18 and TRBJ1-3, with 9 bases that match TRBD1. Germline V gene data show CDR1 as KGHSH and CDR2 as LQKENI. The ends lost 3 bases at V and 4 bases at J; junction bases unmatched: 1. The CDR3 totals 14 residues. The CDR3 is CASSPGQGGNTIYF. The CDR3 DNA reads TGTGCCAGCTCACCCGGACAGGGGGGAAACACCATATATTTT.

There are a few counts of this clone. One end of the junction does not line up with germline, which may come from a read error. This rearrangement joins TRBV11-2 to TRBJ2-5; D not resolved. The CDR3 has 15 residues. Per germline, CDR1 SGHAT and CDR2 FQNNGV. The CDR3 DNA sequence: TGCGCCAGCAGCCACGATCTAGAATCCCAAGAGACCCAGTACTTC. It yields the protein CASSHDLESQETQYF.

The CDR3 DNA reads as TGTGCCAGCACCAGATCAGCAGGGCCAACATCCGGGGAGCTGTTTTTT. Translating gives CASTRSAGPTSGELFF. The chain couples TRBV9 to TRBJ2-2; perhaps TRBD1 as D (5 bases). CDR3 length equals 16 residues. Germline lookup yields CDR1 SGDLS and CDR2 YYNGEE. V was clipped by 6 bases and J by 6 bases, with 21 bases between them.

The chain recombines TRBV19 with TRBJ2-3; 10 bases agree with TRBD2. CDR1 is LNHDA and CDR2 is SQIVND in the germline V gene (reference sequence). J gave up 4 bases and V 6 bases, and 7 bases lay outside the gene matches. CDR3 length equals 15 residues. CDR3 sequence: CASRHPGLAPDTQYF. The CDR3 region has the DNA TGTGCCAGTAGACATCCGGGACTAGCGCCAGATACGCAGTATTTT.

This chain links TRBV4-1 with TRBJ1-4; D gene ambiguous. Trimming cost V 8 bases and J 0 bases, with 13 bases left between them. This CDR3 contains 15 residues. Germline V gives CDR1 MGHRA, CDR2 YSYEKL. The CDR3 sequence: CASHPKGATNEKLFF. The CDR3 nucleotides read TGCGCCAGCCACCCTAAGGGAGCAACTAATGAAAAACTGTTTTTT.

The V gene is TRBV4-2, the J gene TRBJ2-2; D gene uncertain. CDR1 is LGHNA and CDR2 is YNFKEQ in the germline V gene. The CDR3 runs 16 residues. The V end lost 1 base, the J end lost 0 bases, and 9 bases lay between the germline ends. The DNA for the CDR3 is TGTGCCAGCAGCCAAGTTATTAATACGAACACCGGGGAGCTGTTTTTT. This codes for CASSQVINTNTGELFF.

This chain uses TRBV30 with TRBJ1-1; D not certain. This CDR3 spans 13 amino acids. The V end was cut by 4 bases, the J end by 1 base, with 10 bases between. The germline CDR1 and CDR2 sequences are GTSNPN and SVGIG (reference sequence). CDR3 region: CAWNAQKNTEAFF. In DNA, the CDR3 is TGTGCCTGGAATGCACAGAAGAACACTGAAGCTTTCTTT.

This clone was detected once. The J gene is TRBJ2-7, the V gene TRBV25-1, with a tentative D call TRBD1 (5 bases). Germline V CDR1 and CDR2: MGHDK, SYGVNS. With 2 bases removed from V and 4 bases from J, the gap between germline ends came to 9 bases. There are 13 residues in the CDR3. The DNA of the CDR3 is TGTGCCAGCAGTGAACCAGGGCGATACGAGCAGTACTTC. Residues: CASSEPGRYEQYF.

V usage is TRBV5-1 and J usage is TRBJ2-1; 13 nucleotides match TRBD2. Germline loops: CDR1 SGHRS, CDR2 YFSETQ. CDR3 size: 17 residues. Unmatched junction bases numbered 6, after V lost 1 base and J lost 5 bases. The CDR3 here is CASSLRTGTSGNNEQFF. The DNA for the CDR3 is TGCGCCAGCAGCTTGAGAACCGGGACTAGCGGGAACAATGAGCAGTTCTTC.